This T cell receptor beta chain was identified in a study of cytomegalovirus exposure and HLA in healthy donors. Regarding the study as a whole: Three chains tied to CMV proved CMV antigen-specific in vitro. Researchers reported in a later analysis that a missense DCLRE1C variant was tied to TCR beta V- and J-gene trimming.

Whereas donors were nominally healthy upon sampling, unrecorded immune exposures were probable. The germline CDR1 and CDR2 sequences are SGHTA and FQGNSA. J lost 3 bases, V lost 3 bases, and 3 bases had no gene match. The CDR3 totals 15 residues. A remark on this clone: Antigen unknown.

Primers for the PCR totalled 60 Vbeta and 13 Jbeta. Produced via immunoSEQ multiplex PCR; TCRdb's table is partial and in-frame only. The sample records about 140,000 clones, about four fifths being singletons. This receptor was identified in a woman aged 40 to 50 in good health and CMV-seropositive. This chain uses TRBV7-2 with TRBJ2-7; 12 positions agree with TRBD2. Sequencing used PBMCs. The CDR3 DNA follows: TGTGCCAGCAGCTTCGGACTAGCGGGAATCTACGAGCAGTACTTC. Protein sequence: CASSFGLAGIYEQYF. Drawing the rest from reference TRBV7-2 and TRBJ2-7, the complete variable domain is GAGVSQSPSNKVTEKGKDVELRCDPISGHTALYWYRQSLGQGLEFLIYFQGNSAPDKSGLPSDRFSAERTGGSVSTLTIQRTQQEDSAVYLCASSFGLAGIYEQYFGPGTRLTVT.